These 22 T cell receptor beta chains share one sample of origin, sequenced in a study of neurological immune-mediated disorders. Time point reported: longitudinal time-point 2. TCRdb recomputed calls from the 5' RACE reads with MiXCR, one row per CDR3 protein. The table lists tens of thousands of distinct CDR3 sequences, 5.8% of them singletons. Sequencing used PBMCs. The receptors derive from an older woman with multiple sclerosis.

This clonotype was seen ten or more times. This sequence joins TRBV20-1 and TRBJ2-3; TRBD2 aligns across 7 bases. Trimming at V came to 0 bases and at J to 2 bases, leaving 5 bases not matched to a gene. CDR1 and CDR2 (germline): DFQATT, SNEGSKA (reference sequence). The CDR3 covers 15 residues. The CDR3 sequence is CSAREGTTDTDTQYF. Here the CDR3 DNA reads TGCAGTGCTAGAGAAGGGACTACCGACACAGATACGCAGTATTTT.

In its sample, this clonotype was seen a few times. V usage is TRBV2 and J usage is TRBJ2-3; 7 bases align to TRBD2. V was clipped by 2 bases and J by 4 bases; unmatched bases: 6. This CDR3 contains 15 residues. The germline V gene encodes CDR1 SNHLY and CDR2 FYNNEI. CDR3 residues: CASSERGLGADTQYF. For the CDR3, the DNA is TGTGCCAGCAGTGAACGTGGACTAGGGGCAGATACGCAGTATTTT.

This clonotype has at least ten counts. The gene calls are TRBV5-1 and TRBJ2-1; D not resolved. The CDR3 consists of 14 residues. Deletions cut 7 bases from V and 4 bases from J, with 15 bases between. Germline CDR1 and CDR2: SGHRS and YFSETQ. CDR3 amino acids: CASPHGQDYNEQFF. DNA for the CDR3: TGCGCCAGCCCCCATGGGCAGGATTACAATGAGCAGTTCTTC.

In its sample, this clonotype was seen many times. The genes are TRBV7-9 and TRBJ2-3; D might be TRBD1 (5 bases). Germline assignment: CDR1 SEHNR and CDR2 FQNEAQ (reference sequence). The ends were cut back, 6 bases at V and 5 bases at J, with 6 bases in the middle. This CDR3 contains 11 residues. CDR3 sequence reads: CASRTVDTQYF. Here the CDR3 DNA reads TGTGCCAGCAGGACAGTAGATACGCAGTATTTT.

This clonotype appeared many times. The chain links TRBV5-6 to TRBJ1-2; 9 nucleotides align to TRBD1. V lost 4 bases to trimming and J lost 6 bases; unmatched junction nucleotides: 13. The CDR3 is made up of 16 amino acids. CDR1 and CDR2 (germline): SGHDT, YYEEEE. CDR3: CASSLRQGVPIHGYTF. The CDR3 nucleotides read TGTGCCAGCAGCCTGCGACAGGGGGTTCCCATACATGGCTACACCTTC.

In this sample, this clonotype turned up many times. The chain uses TRBV10-2 and TRBJ2-4, with 7 bases matching TRBD2. The CDR3 has 17 residues. Germline loops: CDR1 WSHSY, CDR2 SAAADI. The trim removed 0 bases at V and 0 bases at J, leaving 5 bases unmatched. The CDR3 spells CASSESGGDLAKNIQYF. As DNA, the CDR3 is TGCGCCAGCAGTGAGTCGGGAGGGGACCTAGCCAAAAACATTCAGTACTTC.

This clonotype was counted a few times. This rearrangement joins TRBV5-6 to TRBJ2-2; 11 bases are shared with TRBD1. The CDR3 runs to 14 residues. With V trimmed by 9 bases and J by 5 bases, 6 bases remained unmatched. Germline V lookup: CDR1 SGHDT, CDR2 YYEEEE. The CDR3 region is CATGQGAYTGELFF. The CDR3 DNA is TGTGCCACCGGACAGGGGGCTTATACCGGGGAGCTGTTTTTT. Filled out from reference TRBV5-6 and TRBJ2-2, the complete variable domain reads DAGVTQSPTHLIKTRGQQVTLRCSPKSGHDTVSWYQQALGQGPQFIFQYYEEEERQRGNFPDRFSGHQFPNYSSELNVNALLLGDSALYLCATGQGAYTGELFFGEGSRLTVL.

V usage is TRBV5-1 and J usage is TRBJ2-5, with D perhaps assigned TRBD1 or TRBD2 (5 bases each). V dropped 4 bases and J dropped 3 bases, with 10 bases sitting between them. Germline CDR1 is SGHRS and CDR2 is YFSETQ. The CDR3 extends over 13 amino acids. CDR3 in amino acids: CASSHVGEETQYF. The CDR3 DNA reads as TGCGCCAGCAGCCATGTGGGGGAAGAGACCCAGTACTTC.

Only a few counts were recorded for this clonotype. The rearrangement uses TRBV7-2 and TRBJ1-4, with 11 bases fitting TRBD1. This CDR3 is 18 amino acids long. Germline trimming cut 1 base from V and 3 bases from J; bases unmatched to any gene: 7. Germline CDR1 reads SGHTA; CDR2 reads FQGNSA. CDR3 in amino acids: CASSLGGTGGKANEKLFF. As DNA, the CDR3 is TGTGCCAGCAGCTTAGGCGGGACAGGGGGGAAAGCTAATGAAAAACTGTTTTTT.

This clonotype is deemed medium-sized. The J gene is TRBJ1-3, the V gene TRBV7-2; D unclear. CDR1 is SGHTA and CDR2 is FQGNSA in the germline V gene. The length of the CDR3 is 15 residues. V dropped 1 base and J dropped 2 bases, with 9 bases sitting between them. CDR3 in amino acids: CASSLVADTGNTIYF. The CDR3 DNA reads TGTGCCAGCAGCTTAGTCGCAGATACTGGAAACACCATATATTTT.

This clonotype was detected ten times or more. The chain combines TRBV29-1 with TRBJ2-7; 7 bases fit TRBD2. With V trimmed by 7 bases and J by 7 bases, 10 bases remained unmatched. This CDR3 is built from 12 residues. Germline V CDR1 and CDR2: SQVTM, ANQGSEA. This CDR3 reads CSADGREGEQYF. Written as DNA, the CDR3 is TGCAGCGCCGATGGGAGGGAGGGTGAGCAGTACTTC.

This clonotype has at least ten counts. The rearrangement links TRBV5-1 to TRBJ2-7, with TRBD1 identical over 9 bases. This CDR3 spans 15 amino acids. Trimming cost V 0 bases and J 3 bases; bases outside gene matches: 4. Germline V CDR1 and CDR2: SGHRS, YFSETQ. The CDR3 protein is CASSLVTGQGYEQYF. As DNA, the CDR3 is TGCGCCAGCAGCTTGGTGACGGGACAGGGCTACGAGCAGTACTTC.

This clonotype was counted many times. The chain recombines TRBV18 with TRBJ1-1, with D hard to call. The CDR3 consists of 16 residues. Germline V gene data show CDR1 as KGHSH and CDR2 as LQKENI. V was pared by 0 bases and J by 0 bases, with 11 bases between. The CDR3 sequence is CASSPPGRLMNTEAFF. The CDR3 bases are TGTGCCAGCTCACCACCTGGACGCCTTATGAACACTGAAGCTTTCTTT.

This clonotype was detected ten times or more. This rearrangement joins TRBV5-1 to TRBJ2-3; 9 nucleotides agree with TRBD1. Germline CDR1 reads SGHRS; CDR2 reads YFSETQ. The ends lost 2 bases at V and 4 bases at J; junction bases unmatched: 8. The CDR3 has 16 residues. The CDR3 loop reads CASSFPPGQGADTQYF. The CDR3, as DNA: TGCGCCAGCAGCTTTCCCCCGGGACAGGGAGCAGATACGCAGTATTTT. Based on the CDR3 plus reference TRBV5-1 and TRBJ2-3, the full variable domain is KAGVTQTPRYLIKTRGQQVTLSCSPISGHRSVSWYQQTPGQGLQFLFEYFSETQRNKGNFPGRFSGRQFSNSRSEMNVSTLELGDSALYLCASSFPPGQGADTQYFGPGTRLTVL.

Ten or more counts support this clonotype. The chain recombines TRBV7-9 with TRBJ2-5; the D gene is possibly TRBD2 (5 bases). Germline CDR1 and CDR2: SEHNR and FQNEAQ (reference sequence). V shed 3 bases and J shed 5 bases, with 16 bases lying between them. The CDR3 is 15 amino acids. CDR3 region: CASSFGQAGSETQYF. The CDR3 DNA sequence: TGTGCCAGCAGCTTCGGGCAGGCGGGTTCGGAGACCCAGTACTTC.

This clonotype was picked up many times. The chain has TRBV20-1 and TRBJ2-2; tentatively, D is TRBD1 (6 bases). Germline loops: CDR1 DFQATT, CDR2 SNEGSKA (reference sequence). CDR3 length: 18 residues. The V gene lost 1 base and the J gene lost 0 bases, with 18 bases spanning the gap. The CDR3 sequence: CSARGRDTRYSNTGELFF. CDR3 coding DNA: TGCAGTGCTAGAGGCCGGGACACCCGCTATTCGAACACCGGGGAGCTGTTTTTT.

This clonotype was detected only once. This may come from a read error, since a much larger clone is one base off. This rearrangement joins TRBV7-2 to TRBJ1-1; D gene uncertain. Looked up from germline, CDR1 is SGHTA and CDR2 is FQGNSA. CDR3 length equals 11 residues. Trimming removed 2 bases at V and 13 bases at J, with 11 bases between. In DNA form, the CDR3 reads TGTGCCAGCAGCTTATTCTCCGAGGATTTCTTT. Amino acid sequence: CASSLFSEDFF.

This clonotype has at least ten counts. The gene calls are TRBV5-1 and TRBJ1-1; tentatively, D is TRBD1 (5 bases). CDR3 length: 16 amino acids. Trimming took off 0 bases at V and 1 base at J, with 13 bases between the two ends. Germline values: CDR1 SGHRS, CDR2 YFSETQ. CDR3 in DNA: TGCGCCAGCAGCTTGGCCTTAGCAGGGACGAACACTGAAGCTTTCTTT. It encodes CASSLALAGTNTEAFF.

The sample holds many counts of this clonotype. This chain joins TRBV6-2 or TRBV6-3 and TRBJ2-3; TRBD2 matches 13 bases. The CDR3 contains 16 residues. From germline, CDR1 is MNHEY and CDR2 SVGEGT. V was pared by 5 bases and J by 3 bases, with 5 bases of the junction left unmatched. The CDR3 region is CASSLLAGGQTDTQYF. CDR3 DNA: TGTGCCAGCAGTCTACTAGCGGGGGGGCAAACAGATACGCAGTATTTT.

By its share, this clonotype is medium-sized. This chain uses TRBV20-1 with TRBJ1-6; weak D call: TRBD1 (5 bases). The CDR3 is 14 residues long. Trimming removed 4 bases at V and 6 bases at J, with 13 bases between. Germline V gives CDR1 DFQATT, CDR2 SNEGSKA (reference sequence). This CDR3 is CSATRQPINSPLHF. The CDR3 coding sequence is TGCAGTGCTACGCGACAGCCGATTAATTCACCCCTCCACTTT.

The V and J genes are TRBV11-2 and TRBJ2-1; D unresolved. V gave up 1 base and J gave up 6 bases, with 13 bases separating them. Germline V gene sequence: CDR1 SGHAT, CDR2 FQNNGV. The length of the CDR3 is 15 residues. CDR3 amino acids: CASSLAWPSPNEQFF. DNA of the CDR3: TGTGCCAGCAGCTTAGCCTGGCCATCACCCAATGAGCAGTTCTTC. Full variable domain (outside the CDR3, taken from reference TRBV11-2 and TRBJ2-1): EAGVAQSPRYKIIEKRQSVAFWCNPISGHATLYWYQQILGQGPKLLIQFQNNGVVDDSQLPKDRFSAERLKGVDSTLKIQPAKLEDSAVYLCASSLAWPSPNEQFFGPGTRLTVL.

At least ten counts were recorded for this clonotype. The chain combines TRBV5-5 with TRBJ2-2; 7 positions agree with TRBD2. The CDR3 has 15 amino acids. The germline CDR1 and CDR2 sequences are SGHKS and YYEKEE (reference sequence). Trimming at V came to 2 bases and at J to 5 bases, leaving 6 bases not matched to a gene. This CDR3 reads CASSLSGALTGELFF. The CDR3 nucleotides are TGTGCCAGCAGCTTAAGCGGGGCCCTGACCGGGGAGCTGTTTTTT.